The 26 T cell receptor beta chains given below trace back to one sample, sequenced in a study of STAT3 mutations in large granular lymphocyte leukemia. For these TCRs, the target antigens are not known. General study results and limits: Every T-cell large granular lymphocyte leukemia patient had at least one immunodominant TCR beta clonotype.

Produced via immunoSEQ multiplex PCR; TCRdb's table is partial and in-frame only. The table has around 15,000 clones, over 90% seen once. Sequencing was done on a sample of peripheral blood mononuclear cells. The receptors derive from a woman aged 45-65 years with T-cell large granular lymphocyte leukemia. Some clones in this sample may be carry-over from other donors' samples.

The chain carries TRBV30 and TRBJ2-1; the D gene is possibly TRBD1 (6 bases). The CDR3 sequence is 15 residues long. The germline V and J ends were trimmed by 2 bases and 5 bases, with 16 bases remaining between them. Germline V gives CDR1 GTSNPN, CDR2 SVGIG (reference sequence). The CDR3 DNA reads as TGTGCCTGGAGTCGCCAGGGGAGTAGAGACAATGAGCAGTTCTTC. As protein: CAWSRQGSRDNEQFF.

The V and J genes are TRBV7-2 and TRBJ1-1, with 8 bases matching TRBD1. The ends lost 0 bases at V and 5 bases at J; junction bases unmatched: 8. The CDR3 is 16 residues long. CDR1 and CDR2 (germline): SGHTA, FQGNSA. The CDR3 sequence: CASSLAPTGAGTEAFF. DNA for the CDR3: TGTGCCAGCAGCTTAGCACCGACAGGGGCTGGTACTGAAGCTTTCTTT.

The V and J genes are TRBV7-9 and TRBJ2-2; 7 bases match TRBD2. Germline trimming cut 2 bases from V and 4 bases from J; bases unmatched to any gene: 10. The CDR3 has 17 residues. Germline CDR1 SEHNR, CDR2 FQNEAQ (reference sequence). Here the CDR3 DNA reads TGTGCCAGCAGCTTATTGGGCGGGAGCGTTCTCACCGGGGAGCTGTTTTTT. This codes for CASSLLGGSVLTGELFF.

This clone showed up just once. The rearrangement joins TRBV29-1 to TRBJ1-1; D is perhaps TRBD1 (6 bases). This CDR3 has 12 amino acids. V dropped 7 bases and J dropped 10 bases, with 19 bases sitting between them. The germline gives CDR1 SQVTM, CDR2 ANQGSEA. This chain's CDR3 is CSAIVVGGGAFF. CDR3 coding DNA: TGCAGCGCCATTGTCGTAGGGGGGGGAGCTTTCTTT.

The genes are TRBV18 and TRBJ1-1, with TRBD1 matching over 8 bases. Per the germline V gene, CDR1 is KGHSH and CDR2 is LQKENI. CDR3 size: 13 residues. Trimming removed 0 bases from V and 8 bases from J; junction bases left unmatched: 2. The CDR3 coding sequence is TGTGCCAGCTCACCACCGCGGACAGGGGAAGCTTTCTTT. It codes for CASSPPRTGEAFF.

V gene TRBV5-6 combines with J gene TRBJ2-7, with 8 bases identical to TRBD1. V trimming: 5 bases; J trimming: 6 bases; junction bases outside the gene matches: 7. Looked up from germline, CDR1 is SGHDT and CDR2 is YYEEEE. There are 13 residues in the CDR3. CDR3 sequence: CASRGTGGIEQYF. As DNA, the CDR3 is TGTGCCAGCAGGGGGACAGGAGGAATCGAGCAGTACTTC.

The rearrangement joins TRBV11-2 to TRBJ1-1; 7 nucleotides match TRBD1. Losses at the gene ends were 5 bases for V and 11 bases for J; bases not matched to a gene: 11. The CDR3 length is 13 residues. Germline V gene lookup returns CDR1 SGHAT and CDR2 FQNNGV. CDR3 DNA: TGTGCCAGCAGCCCTGACGACAGGGTCCGGGCTTTCTTT. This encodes CASSPDDRVRAFF. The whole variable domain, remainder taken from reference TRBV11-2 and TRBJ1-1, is EAGVAQSPRYKIIEKRQSVAFWCNPISGHATLYWYQQILGQGPKLLIQFQNNGVVDDSQLPKDRFSAERLKGVDSTLKIQPAKLEDSAVYLCASSPDDRVRAFFGQGTRLTVV.

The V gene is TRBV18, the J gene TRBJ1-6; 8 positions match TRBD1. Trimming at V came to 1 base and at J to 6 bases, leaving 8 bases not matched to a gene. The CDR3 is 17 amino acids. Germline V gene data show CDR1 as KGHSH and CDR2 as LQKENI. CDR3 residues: CASSPHPAGGGNSPLHF. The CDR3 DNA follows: TGTGCCAGCTCACCACATCCTGCAGGGGGCGGTAATTCACCCCTCCACTTT.

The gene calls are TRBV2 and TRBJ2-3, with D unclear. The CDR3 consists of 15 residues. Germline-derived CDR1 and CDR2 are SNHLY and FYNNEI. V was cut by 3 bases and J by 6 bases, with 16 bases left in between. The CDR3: CASSEQVMALDTQYF. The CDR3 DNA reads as TGTGCCAGCAGTGAGCAGGTCATGGCTCTGGATACGCAGTATTTT.

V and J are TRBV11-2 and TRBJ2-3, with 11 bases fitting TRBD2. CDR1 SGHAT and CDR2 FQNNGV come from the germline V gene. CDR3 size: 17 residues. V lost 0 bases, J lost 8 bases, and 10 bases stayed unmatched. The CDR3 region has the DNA TGTGCCAGCAGCTTAGATACTGATAGCGGGAGGGCCGGTACGCAGTATTTT. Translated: CASSLDTDSGRAGTQYF.

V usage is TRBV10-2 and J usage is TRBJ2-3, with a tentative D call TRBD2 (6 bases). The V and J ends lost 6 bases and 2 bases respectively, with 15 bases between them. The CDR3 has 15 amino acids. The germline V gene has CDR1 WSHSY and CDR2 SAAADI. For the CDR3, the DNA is TGCGCCAGCAGGGTGCGAGCGGGTCCCACAGATACGCAGTATTTT. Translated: CASRVRAGPTDTQYF.

CDR3 residues: CASSFYVSGNTIYF. CDR3 DNA: TGTGCCAGCAGTTTTTATGTCTCTGGAAACACCATATATTTT. This chain uses TRBV28 with TRBJ1-3, with D uncertain. The CDR3 runs to 14 residues. CDR1 and CDR2 from the germline V gene are MDHEN and SYDVKM. V was trimmed by 3 bases and J by 0 bases, leaving 6 bases between them.

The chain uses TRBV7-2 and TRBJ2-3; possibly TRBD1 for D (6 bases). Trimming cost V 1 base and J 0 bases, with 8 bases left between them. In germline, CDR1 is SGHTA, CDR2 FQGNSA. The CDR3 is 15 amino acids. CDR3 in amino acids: CASSLGTASTDTQYF. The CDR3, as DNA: TGTGCCAGCAGCTTAGGGACAGCTAGCACAGATACGCAGTATTTT.

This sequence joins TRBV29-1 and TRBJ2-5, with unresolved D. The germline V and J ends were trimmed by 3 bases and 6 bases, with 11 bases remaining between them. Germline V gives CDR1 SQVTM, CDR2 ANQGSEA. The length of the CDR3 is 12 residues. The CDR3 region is CSVEVLRQTQYF. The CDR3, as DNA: TGCAGCGTTGAGGTGCTCAGGCAGACCCAGTACTTC.

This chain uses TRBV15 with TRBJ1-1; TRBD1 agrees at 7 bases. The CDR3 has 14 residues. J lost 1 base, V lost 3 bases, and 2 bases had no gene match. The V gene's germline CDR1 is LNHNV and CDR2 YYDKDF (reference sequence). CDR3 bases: TGTGCCACCAGCAGCGACAGGGCGAACACTGAAGCTTTCTTT. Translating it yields CATSSDRANTEAFF.

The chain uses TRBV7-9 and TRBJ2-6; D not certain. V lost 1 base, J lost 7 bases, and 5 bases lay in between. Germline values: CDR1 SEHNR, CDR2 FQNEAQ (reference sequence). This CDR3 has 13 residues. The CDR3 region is CASSLGLANVLTF. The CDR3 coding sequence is TGTGCCAGCAGCTTAGGACTTGCCAACGTCCTGACTTTC.

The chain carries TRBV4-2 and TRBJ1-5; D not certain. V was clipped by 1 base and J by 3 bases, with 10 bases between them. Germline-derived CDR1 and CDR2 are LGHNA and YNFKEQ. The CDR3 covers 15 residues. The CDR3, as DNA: TGTGCCAGCAGCCAAGTCGCGAATGTCAATCAGCCCCAGCATTTT. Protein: CASSQVANVNQPQHF.

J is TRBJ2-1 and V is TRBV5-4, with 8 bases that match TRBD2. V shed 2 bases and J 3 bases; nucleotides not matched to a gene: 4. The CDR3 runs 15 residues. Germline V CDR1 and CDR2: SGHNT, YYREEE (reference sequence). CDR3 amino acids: CASSLAGVLYNEQFF. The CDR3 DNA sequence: TGTGCCAGCAGCTTAGCGGGGGTTCTCTACAATGAGCAGTTCTTC.

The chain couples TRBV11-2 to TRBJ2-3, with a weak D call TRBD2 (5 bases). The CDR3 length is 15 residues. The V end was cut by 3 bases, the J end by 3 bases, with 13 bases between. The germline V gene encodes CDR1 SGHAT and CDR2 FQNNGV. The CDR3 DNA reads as TGTGCCAGCAGCTTGGGCTCGGGGAAGACAGATACGCAGTATTTT. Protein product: CASSLGSGKTDTQYF.

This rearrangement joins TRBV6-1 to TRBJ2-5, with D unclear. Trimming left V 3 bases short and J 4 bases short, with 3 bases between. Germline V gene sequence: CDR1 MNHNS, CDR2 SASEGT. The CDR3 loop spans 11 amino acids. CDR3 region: CASSDTETQYF. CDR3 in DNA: TGTGCCAGCAGTGATACAGAGACCCAGTACTTC.

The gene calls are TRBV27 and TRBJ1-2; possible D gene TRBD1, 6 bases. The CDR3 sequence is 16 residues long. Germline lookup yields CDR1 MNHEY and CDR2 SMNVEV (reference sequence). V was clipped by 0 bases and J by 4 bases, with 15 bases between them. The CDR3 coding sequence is TGTGCCAGCAGTTTATCGATCTGGGGGCCTGGCTATGGCTACACCTTC. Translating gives CASSLSIWGPGYGYTF.

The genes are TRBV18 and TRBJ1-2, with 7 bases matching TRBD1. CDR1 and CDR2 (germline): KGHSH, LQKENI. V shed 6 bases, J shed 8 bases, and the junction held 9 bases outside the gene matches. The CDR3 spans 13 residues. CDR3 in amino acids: CASSLTGDGGYTF. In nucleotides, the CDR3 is TGTGCCAGCTCGCTTACAGGGGACGGGGGCTACACCTTC.

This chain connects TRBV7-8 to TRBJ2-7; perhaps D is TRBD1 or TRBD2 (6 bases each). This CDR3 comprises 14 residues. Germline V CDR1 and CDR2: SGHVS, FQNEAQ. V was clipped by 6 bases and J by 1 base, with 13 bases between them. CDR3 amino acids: CASSLRGVSYEQYF. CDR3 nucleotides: TGTGCCAGCAGTCTTAGGGGGGTTTCCTACGAGCAGTACTTC.

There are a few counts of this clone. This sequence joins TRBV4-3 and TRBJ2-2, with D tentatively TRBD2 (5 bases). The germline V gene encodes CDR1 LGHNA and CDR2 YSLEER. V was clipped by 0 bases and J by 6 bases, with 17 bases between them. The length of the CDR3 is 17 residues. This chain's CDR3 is CASSQDRRLMAPGELFF. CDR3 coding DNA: TGCGCCAGCAGCCAAGATAGGAGGTTGATGGCTCCCGGGGAGCTGTTTTTT.

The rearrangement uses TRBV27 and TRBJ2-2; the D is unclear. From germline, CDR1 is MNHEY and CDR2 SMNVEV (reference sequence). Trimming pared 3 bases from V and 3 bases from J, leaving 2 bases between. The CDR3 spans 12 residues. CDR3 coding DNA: TGTGCCAGCAGTTTTCACACCGGGGAGCTGTTTTTT. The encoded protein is CASSFHTGELFF.

CDR3 region: CASGLAGVEQYF. The DNA for the CDR3 is TGTGCCAGCGGGCTAGCGGGAGTTGAGCAGTACTTC. The gene calls are TRBV6-6 and TRBJ2-7; 10 positions agree with TRBD2. Germline V CDR1 and CDR2: MNHNY, SVGAGI (reference sequence). The CDR3 covers 12 residues. Unmatched junction bases numbered 5, after V lost 8 bases and J lost 7 bases.